This T cell receptor beta chain emerged from a study of tumor and adjacent non-tumor tissue in lung cancer. Study-wide background: Aged about 30 to 76 years, patients included roughly ten men and a handful of women with stage I to III disease. On average, productive TCRbeta reads reached roughly 4 million per sample.

Comments on this clonotype: Its antigen is currently unknown.

CDR3 length equals 12 residues. J gave up 5 bases and V 8 bases, and 6 bases lay outside the gene matches. The germline gives CDR1 PRHDT, CDR2 FYEKMQ (reference sequence). TCRbeta libraries were built with three rounds of nested PCR, modified from ARM-PCR. TCRdb reprocessed the multiplex PCR reads with MiXCR, giving one entry per CDR3 protein. The profile shows some 78,000 distinct CDR3 sequences, over 75% of them singletons. Study-wide results and limits: Tumor tissue had significantly higher TCR diversity than normal lung. Top 100 clones took a larger repertoire share in normal lung.

This sample's RNA came from whole unsorted tissue. The receptor comes from a woman between 45 and 65 years old with non-small cell lung cancer. The genes are TRBV13 and TRBJ2-7; 7 bases are a match to TRBD1. Sequenced: lung tumor tissue. The CDR3 spells CASGQDGDEQYF. In nucleotides, the CDR3 is TGTGCCAGCGGACAGGATGGCGACGAGCAGTACTTC.